This T cell receptor (beta chain) was obtained from a study of radiotherapy plus CTLA-4 blockade in lung cancer. About the research overall: Objective response was observed in around a sixth of patients, and disease control in 31%. Study-level findings and limits: The best prediction of response reportedly came from early blood T cell clone dynamics, with interferon-beta. Tumor-derived TCR clones expanded in blood after radiotherapy plus ipilimumab.

Alongside CTLA-4 blockade with ipilimumab, patients with chemo-refractory metastatic non-small-cell lung cancer received focal radiation. Germline V CDR1 and CDR2: LNHDA, SQIVND (reference sequence). The CDR3 runs 13 residues. V lost 8 bases to trimming and J lost 3 bases, with 10 bases between them. In the case of this clone: Antigen: not known.

Assay: immunoSEQ multiplex PCR; the TCRdb copy retains only in-frame clones and omits some. This sample has tens of thousands of clones, with approximately 80% found just once. The chain carries TRBV19 and TRBJ2-2; D gene ambiguous. Specimen: peripheral blood, collected from a patient treated with radiotherapy plus ipilimumab. This clonotype originated in a human donor with non-small cell lung cancer who had stable disease on radiotherapy plus ipilimumab. As DNA, the CDR3 is TGTGCCAGTGCCAGGACGTACACCGGGGAGCTGTTTTTT. Residues: CASARTYTGELFF.